These 20 T cell receptor beta chains came from one sample sequenced in a study of T cells after posttransplantation cyclophosphamide. Measured with immunoSEQ multiplex PCR; TCRdb has only the in-frame clones, and not every one. The sample was found to contain some 12,000 clones, and every one recurs. Busulfan-fludarabine conditioning, marrow transplant, and cyclophosphamide on days +3 and +4 were administered. Sample: PBMCs, taken after allogeneic stem cell transplant with posttransplant cyclophosphamide. The receptors come from a female patient between 40 and 50 years old who received an allogeneic stem cell transplant from a related donor, was CMV-positive, and had acute GVHD only. Some T cells may be supplied by the graft donor.

This clone was observed many times. V gene TRBV7-8 combines with J gene TRBJ2-2; weak D call: TRBD2 (6 bases). The CDR3 sequence is 15 residues long. Deletions cut 5 bases from V and 4 bases from J, with 14 bases between. The germline CDR1 and CDR2 sequences are SGHVS and FQNEAQ. The CDR3: CASSLPPTSTGELFF. In nucleotides, the CDR3 is TGTGCCAGCAGCCTCCCCCCGACTAGCACCGGGGAGCTGTTTTTT.

This clone has only a few counts. The rearrangement links TRBV4-3 to TRBJ1-6; D is ambiguous. V lost 0 bases and J 6 bases, leaving 9 bases between the germline ends. CDR1 and CDR2 from the germline V gene are LGHNA and YSLEER. The length of the CDR3 is 15 residues. Written as DNA, the CDR3 is TGCGCCAGCAGCCAAGAGTTCGGAGTTAATTCACCCCTCCACTTT. Protein: CASSQEFGVNSPLHF.

This clone appeared many times. V usage is TRBV2 and J usage is TRBJ2-2; weak D call: TRBD1 (6 bases). The CDR3 covers 14 residues. Germline CDR1 reads SNHLY; CDR2 reads FYNNEI. Trimming shortened V by 5 bases and J by 2 bases, and 9 bases separated the two germline ends. CDR3 amino acids: CASSTDRNTGELFF. The CDR3 DNA follows: TGTGCCAGCAGTACGGACAGAAACACCGGGGAGCTGTTTTTT.

This clone was detected ten times or more. The CDR3 spells CASSVEVGGLGNEQFF. The DNA of the CDR3 is TGTGCCAGCAGCGTAGAGGTGGGGGGGCTTGGCAATGAGCAGTTCTTC. The chain uses TRBV9 and TRBJ2-1; possibly TRBD2 for D (7 bases). CDR1 is SGDLS and CDR2 is YYNGEE in the germline V gene. The CDR3 has 16 amino acids. V gave up 0 bases and J gave up 6 bases, with 16 bases separating them.

The CDR3 reads CAWTGSNEQFF. The CDR3 nucleotides read TGTGCCTGGACGGGGTCGAATGAGCAGTTCTTC. The rearrangement links TRBV30 to TRBJ2-1; D is perhaps TRBD2 (5 bases). The CDR3 length is 11 residues. Germline CDR1 GTSNPN, CDR2 SVGIG (reference sequence). Deletions cut 4 bases from V and 7 bases from J, with 8 bases between.

The chain recombines TRBV19 with TRBJ2-5; 14 bases align to TRBD2. This CDR3 region has 16 residues. Germline assignment: CDR1 LNHDA and CDR2 SQIVND (reference sequence). The V gene end was trimmed by 3 bases and the J gene end by 4 bases; junction bases not matched to a gene: 4. CDR3: CASSIGTSGGGETQYF. For the CDR3, the DNA is TGTGCCAGTAGTATCGGGACTAGCGGGGGCGGAGAGACCCAGTACTTC. Variable domain in full (rest from reference TRBV19 and TRBJ2-5): DGGITQSPKYLFRKEGQNVTLSCEQNLNHDAMYWYRQDPGQGLRLIYYSQIVNDFQKGDIAEGYSVSREKKESFPLTVTSAQKNPTAFYLCASSIGTSGGGETQYFGPGTRLLVL.

This clone was seen ten or more times. The chain combines TRBV7-9 with TRBJ2-3, with unresolved D. The CDR3 is made up of 13 amino acids. Trimming stripped 5 bases from V and 2 bases from J, with 8 bases between. CDR1 and CDR2 from the germline V gene are SEHNR and FQNEAQ (reference sequence). CDR3 nucleotides: TGTGCCAGCAGCGGCCAGGCCACAGATACGCAGTATTTT. Its protein is CASSGQATDTQYF.

This clone was detected ten times or more. The rearrangement links TRBV19 to TRBJ2-3, with a possible D match to TRBD1 (6 bases). V was trimmed by 5 bases and J by 5 bases, leaving 8 bases between them. Germline loops: CDR1 LNHDA, CDR2 SQIVND (reference sequence). There are 12 residues in the CDR3. Written as DNA, the CDR3 is TGTGCCAGTAGTTCAGGGGAAGATACGCAGTATTTT. This translates into CASSSGEDTQYF.

Ten or more counts support this clone. The chain is built from TRBV6-5 and TRBJ2-1; tentatively, D is TRBD2 (6 bases). Germline-derived CDR1 and CDR2 are MNHEY and SVGAGI. The CDR3 has 13 residues. V lost 2 bases and J lost 7, with 9 bases in between. The DNA for the CDR3 is TGTGCCAGCAGTTACCTTAGCGGAAATGAGCAGTTCTTC. Its translation is CASSYLSGNEQFF.

This clone was recorded a few times. The V and J genes are TRBV27 and TRBJ2-5; weak D call: TRBD2 (5 bases). CDR3 length: 16 amino acids. V gave up 2 bases and J gave up 4 bases, with 17 bases separating them. CDR1 is MNHEY, CDR2 SMNVEV, per germline (reference sequence). The DNA for the CDR3 is TGTGCCAGCAGTTTAGGGGTTGAGAGGGCTGGAGAGACCCAGTACTTC. Translation gives CASSLGVERAGETQYF.

J is TRBJ1-1 and V is TRBV30, with TRBD1 identical over 7 bases. The CDR3 is 15 residues long. The trim removed 2 bases at V and 1 base at J, leaving 7 bases unmatched. Germline V gene lookup returns CDR1 GTSNPN and CDR2 SVGIG (reference sequence). DNA of the CDR3: TGTGCCTGGAGTCCCCCGGGACAGCCGAACACTGAAGCTTTCTTT. This sequence encodes CAWSPPGQPNTEAFF.

This clone was counted ten times or more. This chain connects TRBV4-2 to TRBJ2-2; 10 bases match TRBD1. Germline lookup yields CDR1 LGHNA and CDR2 YNFKEQ. The CDR3 sequence is 15 residues long. V shed 0 bases and J 6 bases; nucleotides not matched to a gene: 1. The CDR3, as DNA: TGTGCCAGCAGCCAAGAAGGGACAGGGGCCGGGGAGCTGTTTTTT. It specifies CASSQEGTGAGELFF.

This clone was found many times. The chain has TRBV13 and TRBJ2-5; tentatively, D is TRBD2 (5 bases). Per germline, CDR1 PRHDT and CDR2 FYEKMQ (reference sequence). The V gene lost 5 bases and the J gene lost 3 bases, with 10 bases spanning the gap. The CDR3 consists of 13 residues. CDR3 sequence reads: CASSQLEKETQYF. The DNA of the CDR3 is TGTGCCAGCAGCCAACTAGAGAAAGAGACCCAGTACTTC. Drawing the rest from reference TRBV13 and TRBJ2-5, the complete variable domain is AAGVIQSPRHLIKEKRETATLKCYPIPRHDTVYWYQQGPGQDPQFLISFYEKMQSDKGSIPDRFSAQQFSDYHSELNMSSLELGDSALYFCASSQLEKETQYFGPGTRLLVL.

The CDR3 DNA reads TGTGCTAGTGGTTCAGGTTCTGCCTACGAGCAGTACTTC. Encoded protein: CASGSGSAYEQYF. The J gene is TRBJ2-7, the V gene TRBV12-5; no firm D call. The CDR3 spans 13 residues. With 4 bases removed from V and 2 bases from J, the gap between germline ends came to 9 bases. CDR1 and CDR2 (germline): LGHNT, FRNRAP.

The V call is TRBV6-6, the J call TRBJ2-2, with D unclear. V was trimmed by 1 base and J by 7 bases, leaving 4 bases between them. The CDR3 length is 12 residues. Per the germline V gene, CDR1 is MNHNY and CDR2 is SVGAGI (reference sequence). The CDR3 loop reads CASSYFGGELFF. The CDR3 DNA follows: TGTGCCAGCAGTTACTTCGGCGGGGAGCTGTTTTTT.

This clone was found many times. CDR3 coding DNA: TGTGCCAGCAGTTACTCCCCGGGATATAGCAATCAGCCCCAGCATTTT. This codes for CASSYSPGYSNQPQHF. V gene TRBV6-6 combines with J gene TRBJ1-5, with no clear D. Germline CDR1 reads MNHNY; CDR2 reads SVGAGI (reference sequence). The CDR3 contains 16 residues. V shed 0 bases and J shed 0 bases, with 9 bases lying between them.

At least ten counts were recorded for this clone. CDR3 in amino acids: CASSQGGGMSTDTQYF. The CDR3 nucleotides read TGCGCCAGCAGCCAAGGGGGCGGGATGAGCACAGATACGCAGTATTTT. V is TRBV4-3 and J is TRBJ2-3; weak D call: TRBD2 (6 bases). The CDR3 is made up of 16 amino acids. Germline-derived CDR1 and CDR2 are LGHNA and YSLEER. Trimming pared 1 base from V and 0 bases from J, leaving 11 bases between.

The chain combines TRBV5-1 with TRBJ2-2; 7 bases align to TRBD1. CDR3 length: 15 residues. The germline V gene has CDR1 SGHRS and CDR2 YFSETQ. With 4 bases clipped from V and 2 bases from J, the junction kept 5 bases outside the gene matches. The CDR3 sequence is CASSPRQGNTGELFF. CDR3 nucleotides: TGCGCCAGCAGCCCGCGACAGGGAAACACCGGGGAGCTGTTTTTT. Full variable domain (rest looked up from reference TRBV5-1 and TRBJ2-2): KAGVTQTPRYLIKTRGQQVTLSCSPISGHRSVSWYQQTPGQGLQFLFEYFSETQRNKGNFPGRFSGRQFSNSRSEMNVSTLELGDSALYLCASSPRQGNTGELFFGEGSRLTVL.

This clone was counted ten times or more. The chain recombines TRBV27 with TRBJ1-5; 10 bases fit TRBD1. The CDR3 covers 14 residues. V lost 5 bases to trimming and J lost 9 bases; unmatched junction nucleotides: 7. Germline V gene lookup returns CDR1 MNHEY and CDR2 SMNVEV (reference sequence). The CDR3 is CASSEGQGRGPQHF. The CDR3 DNA sequence: TGTGCCAGCAGTGAGGGACAGGGGCGAGGGCCCCAGCATTTT.

Ten or more counts support this clone. The CDR3 is CASSIQGLGGYTF. CDR3 nucleotide sequence: TGTGCCAGTAGTATACAGGGGCTTGGAGGCTACACCTTC. The V gene is TRBV19, the J gene TRBJ1-2; TRBD1 is a possible D gene (6 bases). This CDR3 has 13 residues. Germline V lookup: CDR1 LNHDA, CDR2 SQIVND (reference sequence). Trimming took off 2 bases at V and 8 bases at J, with 12 bases between the two ends.